A single sample gave rise to the 21 T cell receptor beta chains below, sequenced in a study of blood T cell repertoires in COVID-19. Sequencing was performed with immunoSEQ multiplex PCR; in TCRdb, only in-frame clones are kept and a portion is missing. This sample has roughly 160,000 clones, with around nine tenths found just once. The sequencing sample was made of peripheral blood. All receptors come from a woman in her sixties or seventies with COVID-19, enrolled during active disease.

The CDR3 region has the DNA TGTGCCAGCACCCAAGTTGGGGCCGCGAAGGAAAAACTGTTTTTT. Translation gives CASTQVGAAKEKLFF. The gene calls are TRBV7-9 and TRBJ1-4; D may be TRBD1 (5 bases). V lost 7 bases to trimming and J lost 8 bases, with 20 bases between them. Germline CDR1 reads SEHNR; CDR2 reads FQNEAQ (reference sequence). There are 15 residues in the CDR3.

The chain combines TRBV9 with TRBJ2-3; a weak D match, TRBD2 (5 bases). V was pared by 2 bases and J by 0 bases, with 7 bases between. CDR1 and CDR2 from the germline V gene are SGDLS and YYNGEE. This CDR3 is built from 14 residues. CDR3 sequence reads: CASSVGLSTDTQYF. The CDR3 coding sequence is TGTGCCAGCAGCGTTGGACTGAGCACAGATACGCAGTATTTT.

The genes are TRBV5-1 and TRBJ2-3; TRBD2 matches 8 bases. CDR1 and CDR2 from the germline V gene are SGHRS and YFSETQ. This CDR3 is built from 15 residues. V lost 4 bases and J lost 0; bases outside the gene matches: 4. The CDR3 region has the DNA TGCGCCAGCAGCCAGGAGCGGGGGAGCACAGATACGCAGTATTTT. Translation: CASSQERGSTDTQYF.

The chain links TRBV10-1 to TRBJ2-7; TRBD1 is a possible D gene (5 bases). The V gene lost 9 bases and the J gene lost 1 base, with 13 bases spanning the gap. The CDR3 contains 13 residues. Germline lookup yields CDR1 WNHNN and CDR2 SYGVQD (reference sequence). CDR3 in amino acids: CASGTGLSYEQYF. The CDR3 nucleotides are TGCGCCAGTGGAACAGGTCTGTCCTACGAGCAGTACTTC.

This clone has only a few counts. The chain carries TRBV5-4 and TRBJ2-7; D is unclear. CDR1 and CDR2 (germline): SGHNT, YYREEE (reference sequence). This CDR3 comprises 12 residues. Trimming pared 4 bases from V and 6 bases from J, leaving 11 bases between. The CDR3 coding sequence is TGTGCCAGCAGCGCCGGTCGGAGCGAGCAGTACTTC. Translating it yields CASSAGRSEQYF. The full variable domain, completed using reference TRBV5-4 and TRBJ2-7, is ETGVTQSPTHLIKTRGQQVTLRCSSQSGHNTVSWYQQALGQGPQFIFQYYREEENGRGNFPPRFSGLQFPNYSSELNVNALELDDSALYLCASSAGRSEQYFGPGTRLTVT.

The chain is built from TRBV29-1 and TRBJ1-2; TRBD1 agrees at 7 bases. Germline CDR1 and CDR2: SQVTM and ANQGSEA. The CDR3 loop spans 12 amino acids. With V trimmed by 4 bases and J by 3 bases, 2 bases remained unmatched. CDR3 in amino acids: CSVGQGDYGYTF. CDR3 DNA sequence: TGCAGCGTTGGGCAGGGGGACTATGGCTACACCTTC.

This rearrangement joins TRBV5-1 to TRBJ1-5; D perhaps matches TRBD1 (5 bases). Germline V gives CDR1 SGHRS, CDR2 YFSETQ. Trimming took 4 bases from V and 5 from J, leaving 16 bases between them. This CDR3 is 15 amino acids long. The CDR3 loop is CASSPNTGYDQPQHF. In DNA, the CDR3 is TGCGCCAGCAGCCCGAATACAGGATATGATCAGCCCCAGCATTTT.

This clone has a handful of counts. This chain connects TRBV19 to TRBJ1-4; D is unresolved. Germline V gene lookup returns CDR1 LNHDA and CDR2 SQIVND (reference sequence). The CDR3 contains 14 residues. V was trimmed by 2 bases and J by 7 bases, leaving 11 bases between them. CDR3 in amino acids: CASSIRGYGEKLFF. The CDR3 coding sequence is TGTGCCAGTAGTATACGAGGATATGGTGAAAAACTGTTTTTT. The whole variable domain, remainder taken from reference TRBV19 and TRBJ1-4, is DGGITQSPKYLFRKEGQNVTLSCEQNLNHDAMYWYRQDPGQGLRLIYYSQIVNDFQKGDIAEGYSVSREKKESFPLTVTSAQKNPTAFYLCASSIRGYGEKLFFGSGTQLSVL.

This sequence joins TRBV2 and TRBJ1-5, with TRBD1 matching 9 bases. The CDR3 length is 15 residues. Germline V lookup: CDR1 SNHLY, CDR2 FYNNEI. With V trimmed by 6 bases and J by 0 bases, 3 bases remained unmatched. The CDR3 region has the DNA TGTGCCAGCAGGACGGACAGGGGTAGCAATCAGCCCCAGCATTTT. It is translated as CASRTDRGSNQPQHF.

A few counts support this clone. The V gene is TRBV15, the J gene TRBJ2-7; a weak D match, TRBD2 (5 bases). V lost 1 base and J 6 bases, leaving 16 bases between the germline ends. The length of the CDR3 is 15 residues. CDR1 is LNHNV, CDR2 YYDKDF, per germline (reference sequence). The CDR3 DNA follows: TGTGCCACCAGCAGAGCGACTACCGGTACCTTCGAGCAGTACTTC. Protein: CATSRATTGTFEQYF.

This CDR3 reads CASSSGQGAGNTIYF. DNA for the CDR3: TGTGCCAGCAGCTCGGGACAGGGGGCTGGAAACACCATATATTTT. The V gene is TRBV7-3, the J gene TRBJ1-3, with TRBD1 matching 11 bases. Germline assignment: CDR1 SGHTA and CDR2 FQGTGA. V gave up 4 bases and J gave up 2 bases; unmatched junction bases: 1. The CDR3 totals 15 residues.

V gene TRBV6-5 combines with J gene TRBJ2-1; TRBD2 agrees at 10 bases. Germline lookup yields CDR1 MNHEY and CDR2 SVGAGI. The CDR3 contains 14 residues. Losses at the gene ends were 6 bases for V and 9 bases for J; bases not matched to a gene: 8. CDR3 sequence reads: CASRGAGGLGEQFF. DNA for the CDR3: TGTGCCAGCAGAGGAGCGGGGGGGCTTGGTGAGCAGTTCTTC.

This chain connects TRBV7-9 to TRBJ2-5; 7 positions match TRBD1. Germline CDR1 and CDR2: SEHNR and FQNEAQ (reference sequence). This CDR3 is 17 amino acids long. V dropped 4 bases and J dropped 3; count of bases not matched to a gene: 14. The CDR3 region is CASSYKGQLTNKETQYF. CDR3 nucleotide sequence: TGTGCCAGCAGCTACAAGGGACAGCTAACGAATAAAGAGACCCAGTACTTC.

The V and J genes are TRBV13 and TRBJ2-1; 12 bases map to TRBD2. After removal of 3 bases from V and 6 bases from J, the junction contained 3 bases not matched to a gene. CDR3 length: 15 residues. The germline gives CDR1 PRHDT, CDR2 FYEKMQ (reference sequence). This chain's CDR3 is CASSFAGLAGNEQFF. The CDR3 DNA sequence: TGTGCCAGCAGCTTCGCGGGACTAGCGGGCAATGAGCAGTTCTTC.

This chain connects TRBV6-4 to TRBJ2-3; TRBD2 matches 10 bases. The V gene's germline CDR1 is MRHNA and CDR2 SNTAGT. CDR3 length: 17 amino acids. The V gene end was trimmed by 0 bases and the J gene end by 6 bases; junction bases not matched to a gene: 9. The CDR3 nucleotides read TGTGCCAGCAGTGACTCGGGGCTAGCGGGGGCCGGGGATACGCAGTATTTT. It is translated as CASSDSGLAGAGDTQYF.

This clone appeared once. The J gene is TRBJ2-1, the V gene TRBV5-6; 10 bases agree with TRBD1. Losses at the gene ends were 2 bases for V and 4 bases for J; bases not matched to a gene: 6. The CDR3 spans 16 residues. Looked up from germline, CDR1 is SGHDT and CDR2 is YYEEEE. This chain's CDR3 is CASSFLGTGEYNEQFF. CDR3 DNA sequence: TGTGCCAGCAGCTTTCTAGGGACAGGGGAATACAATGAGCAGTTCTTC.

The chain combines TRBV13 with TRBJ1-6, with D maybe TRBD1 (6 bases). Germline-derived CDR1 and CDR2 are PRHDT and FYEKMQ (reference sequence). This CDR3 is built from 14 residues. The V end lost 1 base, the J end lost 6 bases, and 7 bases lay between the germline ends. The CDR3 spells CASSLEQGNSPLHF. CDR3 sequence (DNA): TGTGCCAGCAGCTTAGAACAGGGTAATTCACCCCTCCACTTT. Looking up the rest from reference TRBV13 and TRBJ1-6 gives the full variable domain: AAGVIQSPRHLIKEKRETATLKCYPIPRHDTVYWYQQGPGQDPQFLISFYEKMQSDKGSIPDRFSAQQFSDYHSELNMSSLELGDSALYFCASSLEQGNSPLHFGNGTRLTVT.

The rearrangement uses TRBV18 and TRBJ2-3, with 8 nucleotides matching TRBD1. CDR3 size: 14 residues. The ends lost 3 bases at V and 4 bases at J; junction bases unmatched: 3. Germline CDR1 reads KGHSH; CDR2 reads LQKENI. The CDR3, as DNA: TGTGCCAGCTCACCGTCACAGGGGGCAGATACGCAGTATTTT. Translating gives CASSPSQGADTQYF.

The V call is TRBV14, the J call TRBJ1-3; D is undetermined. With 5 bases removed from V and 2 bases from J, the gap between germline ends came to 13 bases. Looked up from germline, CDR1 is SGHDN and CDR2 is FVKESK. The CDR3 contains 15 residues. The CDR3 nucleotides are TGTGCCAGCAGCTACCGAGAAAACCCTGGAAACACCATATATTTT. Translation: CASSYRENPGNTIYF.

The rearrangement links TRBV7-2 to TRBJ2-1; D is unclear. With 0 bases removed from V and 0 bases from J, the gap between germline ends came to 12 bases. The germline V gene encodes CDR1 SGHTA and CDR2 FQGNSA. This CDR3 spans 17 amino acids. DNA of the CDR3: TGTGCCAGCAGCTTAGCGTGGGCCTTCAGCTCCTACAATGAGCAGTTCTTC. Protein product: CASSLAWAFSSYNEQFF.

The CDR3 region is CTSSRDSSYEQYF. CDR3 DNA sequence: TGCACCAGCAGCCGGGACAGCTCCTACGAGCAGTACTTC. The genes are TRBV1 and TRBJ2-7; the D call of TRBD1 is as the table states it, not checked on the DNA. TRBV1 is assigned pseudogene status. The CDR3 contains 13 residues.